This TCR beta chain derives from a study of blood T cells in healthy people across ages (dated by TCRdb to the mid-2010s). About the investigation overall: In model experiments, template switching captured about one uniquely barcoded TCR beta cDNA molecule for every two T cells. The study measured age-related changes in TCR beta repertoire diversity using deep sequencing normalized with unique cDNA molecular identifiers. Using the same blood draw, the study looked at two additional independent replicas of 1 million unique cDNA reads for two donors, one aged 18 to 30 and the other aged 80 or older. To avoid experimental bias, donors of different ages were randomly spread across the sequencing lanes. The donors were split into four age groups: young (average around 15 years), middle-aged (around 37), aged (roughly 68) and long-lived (approximately 89). Summary of the overall study and its limitations: Compared with the aged group, the long-lived group had more naive CD4+ T cells, fewer expanded clones and increased TCR diversity, suggesting age selection. Observed TCR beta diversity per million T cells fell roughly linearly with age, and a significant reduction was already apparent by age about 36. The percentage of naive T cells measured by flow cytometry correlated strongly with observed TCR beta diversity. Because profiling used bulk unsorted PBMCs, naive and antigen-experienced compartments could not be compared conclusively. Donor CMV infection status was unknown, potentially confounding age-related changes in expanded clonotypes. Estimates of total diversity from one million sequenced T cells were regarded as lower bounds and underestimates.

The library relied on 5' RACE. Sequencing was carried out with an Illumina HiSeq 2500. A second PCR of about 7 to 12 cycles was performed with a sample-barcoded 5' primer and a J-beta primer mix. A unique molecular identifier was introduced onto each TCR beta cDNA molecule by a template-switch 5' adaptor carrying 12 random nucleotides. Each sample yielded at least 2.5 million CDR3-containing paired-end reads. All of the RNA was converted into first-strand cDNA using the Mint cDNA synthesis kit, with a TRBC-specific oligonucleotide serving as the primer. Following uracil-DNA glycosylase treatment, all cDNA underwent a first 18-cycle PCR with the universal primers M1SS and BC2_uni_R. Turning to the authors' computational methods: Normalization of each sample was performed by random selection of 1 million high-quality reads, each carrying a distinct molecular identifier. Reads with shared molecular identifiers were discarded instead of being binned into consensus sequences. CDR3 identification, clonotype clustering and error correction used MiTCR with a Q25 quality threshold and the strictest error-elimination algorithm. A nonparametric unseen species model with Euler transformation was used to estimate a lower bound on total TCR beta diversity. Using fastp at Q25 and MiXCR, TCRdb reprocessed the public reads and kept productive beta chains. Rows matching on CDR3 protein sequence are summarized as one entry with the most common DNA and genes. The V and J calls shown here were made by TCRdb, not taken from the authors' results. The sample table lists 350,000 to 450,000 distinct CDR3 sequences, 52% of them with a count of one. Around 53% of the sample goes to the ten largest clones.

As concerns this clonotype: What this receptor recognizes is not known. Base qualities are not recorded, but no much larger clone differs from it by a single base.

The CDR3 measures 13 amino acids from cysteine to phenylalanine. Just the 39-base CDR3 DNA is kept, in frame starting at base 1. CDR1 DFQATT and CDR2 SNEGSKA are derived from the germline V gene (reference sequence). The donors were around 39 Caucasian individuals from Russia, aged roughly 6 to 100 years, who were systemically healthy. Each donor gave ten milliliters of peripheral blood, collected into EDTA-treated Vacutainer tubes. Ficoll-Paque density-gradient centrifugation was used to isolate PBMCs, with at least 6.5 million per sample. Trizol reagent was used to extract total RNA from the PBMCs, yielding at least 5 micrograms per sample. The percentages of naive CD45RAhigh/CD27high T cells were determined by flow cytometry on a PBMC aliquot from every donor.

The TCR sequence derives from a man in his sixties in good health. Sequencing input: blood. This chain joins TRBV20-1 to TRBJ2-1, with the D gene not confidently named. Near its end, the DNA agrees better with TRBJ2-7, so the J call may be wrong. CDR3 protein: CSGRAELPYEQYF. The DNA sequence is TGCAGTGGAAGGGCAGAGTTGCCCTACGAGCAGTACTTC.